This passage covers 26 T cell receptor beta chains from one sample sequenced in a study of T cell repertoires in cytomegalovirus infection. In TCRdb, the reads were re-called with MiXCR into one record per CDR3 protein. In the table there are hundreds of thousands of distinct CDR3 sequences, around 30% of which are singletons. These receptors have no identified antigens. This sample comprised cultured CD8+ T cells from PBMCs, obtained from culture after CMV antigen stimulation. These receptors were taken from a human donor in good health (CMV status not recorded). Some clones in this sample may be carry-over from other donors' samples.

The rearrangement uses TRBV15 and TRBJ2-7; D is uncertain. V lost 3 bases and J lost 2, with 8 bases in between. The germline V gene has CDR1 LNHNV and CDR2 YYDKDF (reference sequence). The CDR3 consists of 13 residues. In DNA, the CDR3 is TGTGCCACCAGCAGCCACAGAGCCTACGAGCAGTACGTC. Encoded protein: CATSSHRAYEQYV.

This chain joins TRBV19 and TRBJ2-1; 9 bases align to TRBD1. The CDR3 consists of 14 residues. From germline, CDR1 is LNHDA and CDR2 SQIVND (reference sequence). The V gene end was trimmed by 11 bases and the J gene end by 8 bases; junction bases not matched to a gene: 13. CDR3 loop: CAVRRQGVVDEQFF. For the CDR3, the DNA is TGTGCCGTACGGAGACAGGGGGTCGTCGATGAGCAGTTCTTC.

This clonotype has at least ten counts. The CDR3 is CASSIGRGTEAFF. CDR3 bases: TGTGCCAGCAGTATTGGCAGGGGCACTGAAGCTTTCTTT. This sequence joins TRBV6-2 or TRBV6-3 and TRBJ1-1; tentatively, D is TRBD1 (6 bases). This CDR3 is 13 amino acids long. Trimming cost V 5 bases and J 4 bases, with 11 bases left between them. Germline-derived CDR1 and CDR2 are MNHEY and SVGEGT.

The chain carries TRBV24-1 and TRBJ1-2, with D possibly TRBD1 on 5 matching bases. V dropped 4 bases and J dropped 8 bases, with 22 bases sitting between them. The CDR3 consists of 16 residues. CDR1 KGHDR and CDR2 SFDVKD come from the germline V gene. The CDR3 DNA reads as TGTGCCACCAGTGACGGGACGGCGGAATTCTTAGAGGGCTACACCTTC. This encodes CATSDGTAEFLEGYTF.

The chain links TRBV2 to TRBJ2-3; TRBD1 matches 9 bases. There are 18 residues in the CDR3. J gave up 2 bases and V 0 bases, and 9 bases lay outside the gene matches. The V gene's germline CDR1 is SNHLY and CDR2 FYNNEI. CDR3 loop: CASSEARDRVLHTDTQYF. The CDR3 bases are TGTGCCAGCAGTGAAGCCCGGGACAGGGTCCTCCACACAGATACGCAGTATTTT. The entire variable domain, with the rest obtained from reference TRBV2 and TRBJ2-3, is as follows: EPEVTQTPSHQVTQMGQEVILRCVPISNHLYFYWYRQILGQKVEFLVSFYNNEISEKSEIFDDQFSVERPDGSNFTLKIRSTKLEDSAMYFCASSEARDRVLHTDTQYFGPGTRLTVL.

In this sample, this clonotype turned up many times. The rearrangement uses TRBV7-8 and TRBJ1-3; D remains unclear. V was pared by 5 bases and J by 0 bases, with 11 bases between. Germline assignment: CDR1 SGHVS and CDR2 FQNEAQ. The CDR3 length is 15 residues. The CDR3 bases are TGTGCCAGCAGCCCTGGACGGAGCTCTGGAAACACCATATATTTT. Amino acids: CASSPGRSSGNTIYF.

The gene calls are TRBV10-3 and TRBJ1-1; 7 bases are a match to TRBD1. The V gene end was trimmed by 7 bases and the J gene end by 3 bases; junction bases not matched to a gene: 2. The CDR3 loop spans 12 amino acids. Germline CDR1 ENHRY, CDR2 SYGVKD. CDR3 residues: CAIKTGDTEAFF. As DNA, the CDR3 is TGTGCCATCAAAACAGGGGACACTGAAGCTTTCTTT.

This clonotype came up once. The CDR3 bases are TGCGCCAGCAGTCGCTCCGCGGACCCAGCACAATACGAGCAGTACGTC. Amino acids: CASSRSADPAQYEQYV. The chain recombines TRBV23-1 with TRBJ2-7, with D unresolved. TRBV23-1 is placed among ORFs of uncertain function. Trimming stripped 4 bases from V and 4 bases from J, with 20 bases between. There are 16 residues in the CDR3.

This clonotype was seen only a few times. The chain combines TRBV6-6 with TRBJ2-1; weak D call: TRBD1 (6 bases). The CDR3 is 12 residues long. The germline V and J ends were trimmed by 4 bases and 12 bases, with 13 bases remaining between them. CDR1 and CDR2 (germline): MNHNY, SVGAGI (reference sequence). The CDR3 reads CASSSNRARQFF. DNA of the CDR3: TGTGCCAGCAGTTCTAACAGGGCCCGGCAGTTCTTC.

This clonotype was seen only a few times. This CDR3 reads CASSPRTGGAPGANVLTF. Written as DNA, the CDR3 is TGTGCCAGCAGCCCGAGGACAGGGGGCGCTCCTGGGGCCAACGTCCTGACTTTC. The rearrangement joins TRBV7-8 to TRBJ2-6, with TRBD1 matching over 11 bases. Trimming took 5 bases from V and 2 from J; bases not matched to a gene: 8. This CDR3 contains 18 residues. Germline lookup yields CDR1 SGHVS and CDR2 FQNEAQ. Filled out from reference TRBV7-8 and TRBJ2-6, the complete variable domain reads GAGVSQSPRYKVAKRGQDVALRCDPISGHVSLFWYQQALGQGPEFLTYFQNEAQLDKSGLPSDRFFAERPEGSVSTLKIQRTQQEDSAVYLCASSPRTGGAPGANVLTFGAGSRLTVL.

The genes are TRBV11-2 and TRBJ1-4; D is ambiguous. The V end lost 1 base, the J end lost 11 bases, and 2 bases lay between the germline ends. Germline assignment: CDR1 SGHAT and CDR2 FQNNGV. CDR3 length: 10 amino acids. The CDR3 here is CASSLGKLFF. CDR3 DNA sequence: TGTGCCAGCAGCTTAGGGAAACTGTTTTTT. Together with reference TRBV11-2 and TRBJ1-4, the CDR3 gives the full variable domain: EAGVAQSPRYKIIEKRQSVAFWCNPISGHATLYWYQQILGQGPKLLIQFQNNGVVDDSQLPKDRFSAERLKGVDSTLKIQPAKLEDSAVYLCASSLGKLFFGSGTQLSVL.

The gene calls are TRBV19 and TRBJ2-1; D is possibly TRBD1 (6 bases). Deletions cut 3 bases from V and 4 bases from J, with 13 bases between. Germline CDR1 is LNHDA and CDR2 is SQIVND (reference sequence). The CDR3 contains 15 residues. The CDR3 DNA is TGTGCCAGTAGTATTCAGGGGACCTTTTACAATGAGCAGTTCTTC. Its translation: CASSIQGTFYNEQFF.

The J gene is TRBJ2-2, the V gene TRBV27; D possibly corresponds to TRBD1 (6 bases). CDR1 is MNHEY, CDR2 SMNVEV, per germline (reference sequence). V lost 4 bases, J lost 5 bases, and 17 bases lay in between. This CDR3 region has 16 residues. The CDR3 loop is CASSSTTGLGTGELFF. CDR3 coding DNA: TGTGCCAGCAGTTCGACGACAGGTTTAGGAACCGGGGAGCTGTTTTTT.

This clonotype was observed a few times. This rearrangement joins TRBV7-8 to TRBJ2-1; 9 positions agree with TRBD2. The germline V gene encodes CDR1 SGHVS and CDR2 FQNEAQ. The CDR3 runs 15 residues. The V segment lost 1 base and the J segment 8 bases; nucleotides outside the gene matches: 6. CDR3 region: CASSLGLAGEDEQFF. The CDR3 DNA follows: TGTGCCAGCAGCTTAGGGTTAGCGGGGGAGGATGAGCAGTTCTTC.

This clonotype showed up many times. CDR3 protein: CASSLGQLFGAFF. CDR3 coding DNA: TGTGCCAGCAGTTTAGGACAACTTTTTGGGGCTTTCTTT. The chain carries TRBV12-3 or TRBV12-4 and TRBJ1-1; D is unclear. This CDR3 is 13 amino acids long. V lost 1 base, J lost 11 bases, and 14 bases lay in between.

This chain links TRBV6-2 or TRBV6-3 with TRBJ2-2; D remains ambiguous. Germline V gene sequence: CDR1 MNHEY, CDR2 SVGEGT. The CDR3 loop spans 9 amino acids. V was pared by 9 bases and J by 5 bases, with 1 base between. CDR3 protein: CASTGELFF. DNA for the CDR3: TGTGCCAGTACCGGGGAGCTGTTTTTT.

The CDR3 region has the DNA TGTGCCAGCCTACTTTGGGGGGCGTCCTACAATGAGCAGTTCTTC. Amino acid sequence: CASLLWGASYNEQFF. The V gene is TRBV6-6, the J gene TRBJ2-1, with D perhaps matching TRBD1 or TRBD2 (6 bases each). CDR1 MNHNY and CDR2 SVGAGI come from the germline V gene (reference sequence). V lost 8 bases, J lost 1 base, and 15 bases lay in between. The CDR3 contains 15 residues.

This clonotype was found a few times. This sequence joins TRBV6-5 and TRBJ1-4; no clear D. The CDR3 is 18 residues long. V lost 0 bases and J 5 bases, leaving 19 bases between the germline ends. From germline, CDR1 is MNHEY and CDR2 SVGAGI. CDR3 loop: CASSYSKVLIVPNEKLFF. CDR3 in DNA: TGTGCCAGCAGTTACTCGAAGGTGCTAATCGTACCGAATGAAAAACTGTTTTTT.

This clonotype came up a few times. The rearrangement joins TRBV2 to TRBJ1-1; D not resolved. Germline CDR1 SNHLY, CDR2 FYNNEI. V shed 4 bases and J shed 7 bases, with 10 bases lying between them. The CDR3 is 12 amino acids. The CDR3 DNA reads TGTGCCAGCAGTGTTAGATTGGGTGAAGCTTTCTTT. It yields the protein CASSVRLGEAFF.

This clonotype was seen a handful of times. The V call is TRBV7-2, the J call TRBJ2-7; tentative D call: TRBD1 (5 bases). The CDR3 sequence is 14 residues long. V lost 4 bases to trimming and J lost 1 base, with 11 bases between them. Germline-derived CDR1 and CDR2 are SGHTA and FQGNSA. In DNA, the CDR3 is TGTGCCAGCAGCTATATAGCAGGGTCCTACGAGCAGTACGTC. Translating gives CASSYIAGSYEQYV.

This chain joins TRBV6-8 and TRBJ2-1, with 10 nucleotides matching TRBD1. The CDR3 spans 14 residues. Losses at the gene ends were 4 bases for V and 6 bases for J; bases not matched to a gene: 3. Germline values: CDR1 MNHGY, CDR2 SAAAGT. In DNA form, the CDR3 reads TGTGCCAGCAGTTGGGGACAGGGGTTCAATGAGCAGTTCTTC. As protein: CASSWGQGFNEQFF.

CDR3 nucleotide sequence: TGTGCCAGCAGTTTTCCGGGCGGGGGGGAGTACGAGCAGTACTTC. This codes for CASSFPGGGEYEQYF. The chain has TRBV12-3 or TRBV12-4 and TRBJ2-7; 9 bases map to TRBD2. The trim removed 3 bases at V and 4 bases at J, leaving 7 bases unmatched. The CDR3 sequence is 15 residues long.

This clonotype was detected only a few times. DNA of the CDR3: TGTGCTAGTGGTTTGTACCTCCGGGACGGCTACGAGCAGTACTTC. This translates into CASGLYLRDGYEQYF. The chain couples TRBV12-5 to TRBJ2-7, with D tentatively TRBD1 or TRBD2 (5 bases each). Trimming left V 2 bases short and J 3 bases short, with 14 bases between. This CDR3 comprises 15 residues. Per germline, CDR1 LGHNT and CDR2 FRNRAP.

The chain joins TRBV12-3 or TRBV12-4 to TRBJ1-2; no reliable D call. This CDR3 is 13 amino acids long. V lost 5 bases to trimming and J lost 2 bases, with 9 bases between them. The CDR3 protein is CASSLTQNYGYTF. In DNA form, the CDR3 reads TGTGCCAGCAGTCTAACCCAGAACTATGGCTACACCTTC.

In its sample, this clonotype was seen a few times. The V call is TRBV6-5, the J call TRBJ2-3, with 9 bases matching TRBD2. Germline loops: CDR1 MNHEY, CDR2 SVGAGI. This CDR3 spans 16 amino acids. V was pared by 0 bases and J by 2 bases, with 3 bases of the junction left unmatched. The CDR3 spells CASSYSLAGPTDTQYF. The CDR3 nucleotides read TGTGCCAGCAGTTACTCACTAGCGGGCCCCACAGATACGCAGTATTTT.

This clonotype has a handful of counts. This chain joins TRBV28 and TRBJ1-2; tentatively, D is TRBD1 (5 bases). CDR3 length: 16 residues. V was shortened by 6 bases and J by 3 bases, with 20 bases between the two germline ends. Germline-derived CDR1 and CDR2 are MDHEN and SYDVKM. The CDR3 sequence: CASSPLLAGTDYGYTF. The CDR3 nucleotides are TGTGCCAGCAGCCCCCTCCTCGCAGGGACCGACTATGGCTACACCTTC.